These 17 T cell receptor beta chains share one sample of origin, sequenced in a study of cytomegalovirus exposure and HLA in healthy donors. Primers: 60 Vbeta forward and 13 Jbeta reverse. TCRdb's copy holds only in-frame clones and misses some; the assay was immunoSEQ multiplex PCR. In the table there are about 160,000 clones, roughly 75% of which are singletons. The source material was PBMCs. Receptor source: a female donor in good health and CMV-seronegative.

V is TRBV1 and J is TRBJ2-7; the listed D gene, TRBD1, was not tested against the DNA. TRBV1 is tagged as a pseudogene. The CDR3 length is 14 residues. This chain's CDR3 is CTSSTGTSSYEQYF. The CDR3 DNA reads as TGCACCAGCAGCACAGGGACGAGCTCCTACGAGCAGTACTTC.

The chain links TRBV5-4 to TRBJ2-1, with 15 bases that match TRBD2. The V gene end was trimmed by 4 bases and the J gene end by 8 bases; junction bases not matched to a gene: 7. CDR1 is SGHNT and CDR2 is YYREEE in the germline V gene (reference sequence). The CDR3 length is 16 residues. The CDR3 loop is CASSPGTSGRLDEQFF. Here the CDR3 DNA reads TGTGCCAGCAGCCCAGGGACTAGCGGGAGGCTGGATGAGCAGTTCTTC.

The rearrangement links TRBV7-9 to TRBJ2-7, with 7 bases fitting TRBD1. The CDR3 has 12 residues. V lost 5 bases to trimming and J lost 4 bases; unmatched junction nucleotides: 2. Germline V gene data show CDR1 as SEHNR and CDR2 as FQNEAQ (reference sequence). This CDR3 reads CASSQGVYEQYF. The CDR3 region has the DNA TGTGCCAGCAGCCAGGGGGTGTACGAGCAGTACTTC. Variable domain in full (rest from reference TRBV7-9 and TRBJ2-7): DTGVSQNPRHKITKRGQNVTFRCDPISEHNRLYWYRQTLGQGPEFLTYFQNEAQLEKSRLLSDRFSAERPKGSFSTLEIQRTEQGDSAMYLCASSQGVYEQYFGPGTRLTVT.

The CDR3 loop is CASSYSKGLAYNEQFF. The CDR3 DNA reads TGTGCCAGCAGTTACTCGAAAGGACTAGCCTACAATGAGCAGTTCTTC. This sequence joins TRBV6-5 and TRBJ2-1, with 7 bases aligning to TRBD2. This CDR3 contains 16 residues. J lost 2 bases, V lost 0 bases, and 4 bases had no gene match. Germline CDR1 and CDR2: MNHEY and SVGAGI.

The chain has TRBV13 and TRBJ2-3, with TRBD1 matching 8 bases. CDR3 length: 16 amino acids. V lost 3 bases, J lost 4 bases, and 9 bases stayed unmatched. Germline V lookup: CDR1 PRHDT, CDR2 FYEKMQ (reference sequence). The CDR3 spells CASSFEHRGVSDTQYF. For the CDR3, the DNA is TGTGCCAGCAGCTTTGAGCACAGGGGGGTGTCAGATACGCAGTATTTT.

This chain uses TRBV6-5 with TRBJ2-5; D unresolved. Germline V lookup: CDR1 MNHEY, CDR2 SVGAGI. Trimming took off 2 bases at V and 5 bases at J, with 12 bases between the two ends. The CDR3 totals 14 residues. This chain's CDR3 is CASSYALAGETQYF. CDR3 DNA: TGTGCCAGCAGTTACGCCTTGGCCGGGGAGACCCAGTACTTC.

Only a few counts were recorded for this clone. The gene calls are TRBV29-1 and TRBJ2-1; 7 bases agree with TRBD2. CDR1 is SQVTM and CDR2 is ANQGSEA in the germline V gene. The CDR3 totals 17 residues. V lost 3 bases to trimming and J lost 0 bases; unmatched junction nucleotides: 11. CDR3 amino acids: CSVERESDRSSYNEQFF. CDR3 bases: TGCAGCGTTGAGCGGGAGTCCGATAGGAGCTCCTACAATGAGCAGTTCTTC.

V gene TRBV19 combines with J gene TRBJ2-1, with 13 nucleotides matching TRBD2. V trimming: 5 bases; J trimming: 8 bases; junction bases outside the gene matches: 9. CDR3 length equals 16 residues. CDR1 LNHDA and CDR2 SQIVND come from the germline V gene (reference sequence). CDR3: CASSLPGLAGNDEQFF. CDR3 DNA: TGTGCCAGTAGTTTGCCGGGACTAGCGGGAAACGATGAGCAGTTCTTC.

The J gene is TRBJ2-1, the V gene TRBV27; the match to TRBD2 covers 8 bases. The CDR3 is made up of 14 amino acids. Germline trimming cut 2 bases from V and 6 bases from J; bases unmatched to any gene: 3. Germline lookup yields CDR1 MNHEY and CDR2 SMNVEV (reference sequence). In nucleotides, the CDR3 is TGTGCCAGCAGTTTAAGCGGGAGAGTCAATGAGCAGTTCTTC. As protein: CASSLSGRVNEQFF.

This chain connects TRBV5-1 to TRBJ2-4; TRBD1 is a possible D gene (6 bases). The CDR3 runs to 15 residues. V was shortened by 1 base and J by 5 bases, with 13 bases between the two germline ends. Germline V lookup: CDR1 SGHRS, CDR2 YFSETQ. The CDR3 loop is CASSLIQGLENIQYF. In nucleotides, the CDR3 is TGCGCCAGCAGCTTGATACAGGGATTGGAAAACATTCAGTACTTC.

The J gene is TRBJ2-1, the V gene TRBV14; TRBD2 agrees at 10 bases. V trimming: 5 bases; J trimming: 6 bases; junction bases outside the gene matches: 7. Germline V lookup: CDR1 SGHDN, CDR2 FVKESK. The CDR3 has 15 amino acids. The CDR3 region is CASSFLAGAFNEQFF. The CDR3 DNA follows: TGTGCCAGCAGCTTTCTAGCGGGGGCCTTCAATGAGCAGTTCTTC.

Notes on this clone: Other nucleotide sequences in the sample specify the same CDR3. The chain employs TRBV4-1 and TRBJ2-1; D remains ambiguous. CDR1 is MGHRA and CDR2 is YSYEKL in the germline V gene. Deletions cut 3 bases from V and 4 bases from J, with 4 bases between. The CDR3 sequence is 12 residues long. CDR3 nucleotides: TGCGCCAGCAGCCAGGCTTACAATGAGCAGTTCTTC. Translation gives CASSQAYNEQFF.

V is TRBV5-1 and J is TRBJ2-1; 9 bases agree with TRBD2. V lost 4 bases, J lost 4 bases, and 9 bases stayed unmatched. The CDR3 loop spans 16 amino acids. Germline V CDR1 and CDR2: SGHRS, YFSETQ. DNA of the CDR3: TGCGCCAGCAGCAAGAAACAGCGGGGGGTATACAATGAGCAGTTCTTC. Protein product: CASSKKQRGVYNEQFF.

The CDR3 here is CASSLAGGAGNEQYF. Here the CDR3 DNA reads TGTGCCAGCAGTTTAGCGGGAGGTGCCGGCAACGAGCAGTACTTC. The V gene is TRBV27, the J gene TRBJ2-5, with 8 bases fitting TRBD2. The assigned J gene may be wrong: the sequence end matches TRBJ2-7 better. The CDR3 runs 15 residues. Germline CDR1 MNHEY, CDR2 SMNVEV (reference sequence).

This clone came up a few times. The chain employs TRBV5-1 and TRBJ2-1; 11 bases align to TRBD2. Trimming at V came to 4 bases and at J to 7 bases, leaving 10 bases not matched to a gene. Per the germline V gene, CDR1 is SGHRS and CDR2 is YFSETQ. The CDR3 extends over 16 amino acids. The CDR3 DNA reads as TGCGCCAGCAGCCCAGGACTAGCGGGCTTTAATAATGAGCAGTTCTTC. Protein product: CASSPGLAGFNNEQFF. Supplemented by reference TRBV5-1 and TRBJ2-1, the full variable domain reads KAGVTQTPRYLIKTRGQQVTLSCSPISGHRSVSWYQQTPGQGLQFLFEYFSETQRNKGNFPGRFSGRQFSNSRSEMNVSTLELGDSALYLCASSPGLAGFNNEQFFGPGTRLTVL.

This sequence joins TRBV4-2 and TRBJ2-1; 7 positions agree with TRBD1. The ends lost 3 bases at V and 6 bases at J; junction bases unmatched: 11. Germline V gene lookup returns CDR1 LGHNA and CDR2 YNFKEQ. The CDR3 totals 16 residues. CDR3 region: CASSQTPGQSINEQFF. CDR3 nucleotides: TGTGCCAGCAGCCAGACACCGGGACAGTCTATCAATGAGCAGTTCTTC.

This clone was picked up one time. V gene TRBV29-1 combines with J gene TRBJ2-5; the match to TRBD1 covers 7 bases. The CDR3 has 14 residues. V shed 3 bases, J shed 1 base, and the junction held 5 bases outside the gene matches. The germline V gene has CDR1 SQVTM and CDR2 ANQGSEA. The CDR3 region is CSVEARGSQETQYF. The CDR3 DNA sequence: TGCAGCGTTGAGGCCAGGGGGTCCCAAGAGACCCAGTACTTC.